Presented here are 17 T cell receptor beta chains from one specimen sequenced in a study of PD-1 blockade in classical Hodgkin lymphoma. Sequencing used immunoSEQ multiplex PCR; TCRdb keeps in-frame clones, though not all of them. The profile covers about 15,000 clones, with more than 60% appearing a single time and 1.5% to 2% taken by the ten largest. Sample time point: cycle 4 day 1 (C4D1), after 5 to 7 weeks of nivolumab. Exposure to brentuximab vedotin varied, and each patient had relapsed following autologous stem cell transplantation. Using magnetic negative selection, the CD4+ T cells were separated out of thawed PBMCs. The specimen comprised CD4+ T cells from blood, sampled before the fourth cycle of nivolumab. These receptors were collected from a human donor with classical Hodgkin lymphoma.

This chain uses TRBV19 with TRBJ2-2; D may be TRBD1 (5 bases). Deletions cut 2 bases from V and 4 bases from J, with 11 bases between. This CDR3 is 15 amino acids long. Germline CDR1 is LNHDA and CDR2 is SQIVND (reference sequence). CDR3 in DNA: TGTGCCAGTAGTATAAGTCAGGGTGCCACCGGGGAGCTGTTTTTT. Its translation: CASSISQGATGELFF.

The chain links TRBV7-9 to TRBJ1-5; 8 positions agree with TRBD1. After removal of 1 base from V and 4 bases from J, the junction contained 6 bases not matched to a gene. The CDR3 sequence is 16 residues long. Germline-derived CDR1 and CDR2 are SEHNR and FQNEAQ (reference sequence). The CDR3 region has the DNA TGTGCCAGCAGCTTAGGGGGGACAGGATCGAATCAGCCCCAGCATTTT. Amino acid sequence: CASSLGGTGSNQPQHF.

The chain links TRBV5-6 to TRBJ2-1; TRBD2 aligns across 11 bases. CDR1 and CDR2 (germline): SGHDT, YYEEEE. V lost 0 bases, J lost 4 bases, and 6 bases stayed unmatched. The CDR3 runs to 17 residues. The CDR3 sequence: CASSLGPGLAVYNEQFF. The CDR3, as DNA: TGTGCCAGCAGCTTGGGTCCGGGACTAGCGGTATACAATGAGCAGTTCTTC.

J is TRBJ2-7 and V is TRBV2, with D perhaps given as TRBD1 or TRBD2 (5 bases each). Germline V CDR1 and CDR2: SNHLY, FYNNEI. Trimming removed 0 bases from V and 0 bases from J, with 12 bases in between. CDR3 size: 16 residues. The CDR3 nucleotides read TGTGCCAGCAGTGAAGCCGGGACCATTAGCTCCTACGAGCAGTACTTC. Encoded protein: CASSEAGTISSYEQYF.

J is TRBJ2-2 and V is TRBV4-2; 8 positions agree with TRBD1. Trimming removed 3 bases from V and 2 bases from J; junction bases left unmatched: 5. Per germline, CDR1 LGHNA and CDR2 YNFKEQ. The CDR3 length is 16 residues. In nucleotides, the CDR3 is TGTGCCAGCAGCCAGCAGGGGGCGAAAAACACCGGGGAGCTGTTTTTT. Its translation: CASSQQGAKNTGELFF.

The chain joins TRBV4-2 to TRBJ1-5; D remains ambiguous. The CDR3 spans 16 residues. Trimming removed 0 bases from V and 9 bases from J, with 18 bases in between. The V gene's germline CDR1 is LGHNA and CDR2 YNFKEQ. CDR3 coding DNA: TGTGCCAGCAGCCAAGATATAGTGGCAGGTCGGTCGCCCCAGCATTTT. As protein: CASSQDIVAGRSPQHF.

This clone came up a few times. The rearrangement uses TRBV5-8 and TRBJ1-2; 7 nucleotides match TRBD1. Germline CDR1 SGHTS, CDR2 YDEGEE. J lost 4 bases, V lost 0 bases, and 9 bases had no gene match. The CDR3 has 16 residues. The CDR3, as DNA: TGTGCCAGCAGCTTGGGGGGGACAGTCGCAAGCTATGGCTACACCTTC. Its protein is CASSLGGTVASYGYTF.

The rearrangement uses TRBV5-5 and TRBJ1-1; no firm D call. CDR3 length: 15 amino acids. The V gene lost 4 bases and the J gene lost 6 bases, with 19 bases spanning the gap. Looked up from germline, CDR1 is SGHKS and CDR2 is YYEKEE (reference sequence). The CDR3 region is CASSGKGSLLSEAFF. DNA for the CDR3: TGTGCCAGCAGCGGGAAGGGCAGCTTATTATCTGAAGCTTTCTTT.

CDR3 in amino acids: CASSLDTDTQYF. The CDR3 DNA reads TGTGCCAGCAGCTTGGACACAGATACGCAGTATTTT. The V call is TRBV5-4, the J call TRBJ2-3, with no clear D. Germline-derived CDR1 and CDR2 are SGHNT and YYREEE (reference sequence). Deletions cut 0 bases from V and 2 bases from J, with 1 base between. The CDR3 extends over 12 amino acids.

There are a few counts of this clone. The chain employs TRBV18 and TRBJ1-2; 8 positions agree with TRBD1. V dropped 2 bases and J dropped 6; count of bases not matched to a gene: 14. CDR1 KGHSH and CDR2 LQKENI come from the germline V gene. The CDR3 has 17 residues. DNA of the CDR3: TGTGCCAGCTCACCAGCGAATCCCGGCAGGGGGCAACATGGCTACACCTTC. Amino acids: CASSPANPGRGQHGYTF.

In DNA, the CDR3 is TGTGCCAGCAGCCCTTTCCGGCTAGCGGGAGGAAGTAGCACAGATACGCAGTATTTT. It specifies CASSPFRLAGGSSTDTQYF. This chain joins TRBV13 and TRBJ2-3; 11 positions match TRBD2. The CDR3 totals 19 residues. Looked up from germline, CDR1 is PRHDT and CDR2 is FYEKMQ (reference sequence). J lost 0 bases, V lost 5 bases, and 13 bases had no gene match.

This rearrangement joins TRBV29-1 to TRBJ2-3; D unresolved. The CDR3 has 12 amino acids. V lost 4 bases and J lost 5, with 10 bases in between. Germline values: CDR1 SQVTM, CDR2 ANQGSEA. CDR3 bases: TGCAGCGTTGTCACTGGATTAGATACGCAGTATTTT. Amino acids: CSVVTGLDTQYF.

The CDR3 DNA follows: TGTGCCAGCAGCTTAGCCATTACTGGGGCCAACGTCCTGACTTTC. It specifies CASSLAITGANVLTF. The chain joins TRBV7-8 to TRBJ2-6, with D unresolved. V lost 0 bases to trimming and J lost 2 bases, with 5 bases between them. Germline lookup yields CDR1 SGHVS and CDR2 FQNEAQ. The CDR3 length is 15 residues.

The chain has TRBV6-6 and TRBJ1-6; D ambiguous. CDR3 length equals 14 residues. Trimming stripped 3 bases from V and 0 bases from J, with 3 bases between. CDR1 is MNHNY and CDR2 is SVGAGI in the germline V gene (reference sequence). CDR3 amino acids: CASSYSSYNSPLHF. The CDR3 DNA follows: TGTGCCAGCAGTTATAGCTCCTATAATTCACCCCTCCACTTT.

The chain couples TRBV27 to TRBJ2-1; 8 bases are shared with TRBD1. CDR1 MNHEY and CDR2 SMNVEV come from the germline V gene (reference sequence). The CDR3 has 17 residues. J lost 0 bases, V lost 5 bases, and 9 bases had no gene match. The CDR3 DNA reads TGTGCCAGCAGTCAGGGGGCTGGGAGGAGCTCCTACAATGAGCAGTTCTTC. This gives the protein CASSQGAGRSSYNEQFF.

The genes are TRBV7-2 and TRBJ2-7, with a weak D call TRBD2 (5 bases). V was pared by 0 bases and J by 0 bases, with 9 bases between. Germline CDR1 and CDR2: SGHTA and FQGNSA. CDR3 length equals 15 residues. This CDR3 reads CASSLATGFSYEQYF. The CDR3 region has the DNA TGTGCCAGCAGCTTAGCAACGGGGTTCTCCTACGAGCAGTACTTC.

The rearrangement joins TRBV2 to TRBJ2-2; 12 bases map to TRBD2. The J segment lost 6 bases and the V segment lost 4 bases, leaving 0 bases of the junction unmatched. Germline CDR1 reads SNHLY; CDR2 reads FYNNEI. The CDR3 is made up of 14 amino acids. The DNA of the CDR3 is TGTGCCAGCAGTGGACTAGCGGGAGCCGGGGAGCTGTTTTTT. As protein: CASSGLAGAGELFF. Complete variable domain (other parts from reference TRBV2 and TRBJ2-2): EPEVTQTPSHQVTQMGQEVILRCVPISNHLYFYWYRQILGQKVEFLVSFYNNEISEKSEIFDDQFSVERPDGSNFTLKIRSTKLEDSAMYFCASSGLAGAGELFFGEGSRLTVL.